The entry that follows covers one T cell receptor beta chain sequence. Study processing details: By means of reference gene primer amplification, nucleated cell counts were estimated. Measured with immunoSEQ multiplex PCR; TCRdb has only the in-frame clones, and not every one. For V, J and clone size, that table is used; D and trimming come from the DNA. The sample holds roughly 160,000 clones, 80% to 85% seen once. CDR1 is SGHRS, CDR2 YFSETQ, per germline. V shed 2 bases and J shed 6 bases, with 16 bases lying between them. There are 15 residues in the CDR3. The source of the sample is a study of blood T cell repertoires in COVID-19. Looking at the study overall: The United States, Italy and Spain provided the acute and convalescent COVID-19 samples. Sources were T cells, B-cell-depleted T cells, or PBMCs; the material itself was cDNA or gDNA.

The sequenced sample consisted of peripheral blood. The rearrangement links TRBV5-1 to TRBJ2-3, with a possible D match to TRBD1 (5 bases). The clonotype comes from a woman between 55 and 75 years old with acute or convalescent COVID-19. CDR3 DNA sequence: TGCGCCAGCAGCTTTGGGCAGGGCTTTCGGGATACGCAGTATTTT. Encoded protein: CASSFGQGFRDTQYF.